This TCR beta chain came from a study of PD-L1 blockade in urothelial cancer. Time point meaning: peripheral blood 6 weeks after treatment start. Sequencing used immunoSEQ multiplex PCR; TCRdb keeps in-frame clones, though not all of them. The sample has some 48,000 clones; about 86% are singletons. The CDR3 is 16 residues long. The germline gives CDR1 SGHDN, CDR2 FVKESK. The V and J ends lost 3 bases and 0 bases respectively, with 14 bases between them. The sample was PBMCs, taken around atezolizumab (anti-PD-L1) treatment. This chain uses TRBV14 with TRBJ1-1; D remains unclear. The TCR sequence derives from a man aged 60 to 75 with urothelial cancer. Here the CDR3 DNA reads TGTGCCAGCAGCCATCGTAAGGGAGGGATGAACACTGAAGCTTTCTTT. Encoded protein: CASSHRKGGMNTEAFF.